This T cell receptor beta chain was sequenced during a study of graft-versus-host responses after intestinal transplantation. Overall study: All recipients were transplanted with multivisceral, liver-intestinal, or isolated intestinal grafts. Every recipient had anti-thymocyte globulin induction and roughly three years of tacrolimus plus steroids. The study, taken as a whole, reports: Clonal ratios of graft-versus-host to host-versus-graft in allografts were high for patients exhibiting graft-donor T cell macrochimerism.

Clones were read by immunoSEQ multiplex PCR, and TCRdb kept only the in-frame ones, dropping some. The sample carries around 100,000 clones, roughly 84% recorded once. As to this clone: Its antigen is not known. At the DNA level, this CDR3 is encoded by other sequences in the same sample as well.

The sequence derives from a human donor who was the organ donor for an intestinal transplant. Sequencing used unstimulated CD4+ T cells sorted from spleen or lymph node cells, obtained before transplant.

CDR3 DNA: TGTGCCAGCAGTGGACAGCCAAACACTGAAGCTTTCTTT. This translates into CASSGQPNTEAFF. The chain employs TRBV2 and TRBJ1-1; D perhaps matches TRBD1 (5 bases). CDR3 size: 13 residues. From germline, CDR1 is SNHLY and CDR2 FYNNEI. V dropped 4 bases and J dropped 2 bases, with 8 bases sitting between them. Looking up the rest from reference TRBV2 and TRBJ1-1 gives the full variable domain: EPEVTQTPSHQVTQMGQEVILRCVPISNHLYFYWYRQILGQKVEFLVSFYNNEISEKSEIFDDQFSVERPDGSNFTLKIRSTKLEDSAMYFCASSGQPNTEAFFGQGTRLTVV.